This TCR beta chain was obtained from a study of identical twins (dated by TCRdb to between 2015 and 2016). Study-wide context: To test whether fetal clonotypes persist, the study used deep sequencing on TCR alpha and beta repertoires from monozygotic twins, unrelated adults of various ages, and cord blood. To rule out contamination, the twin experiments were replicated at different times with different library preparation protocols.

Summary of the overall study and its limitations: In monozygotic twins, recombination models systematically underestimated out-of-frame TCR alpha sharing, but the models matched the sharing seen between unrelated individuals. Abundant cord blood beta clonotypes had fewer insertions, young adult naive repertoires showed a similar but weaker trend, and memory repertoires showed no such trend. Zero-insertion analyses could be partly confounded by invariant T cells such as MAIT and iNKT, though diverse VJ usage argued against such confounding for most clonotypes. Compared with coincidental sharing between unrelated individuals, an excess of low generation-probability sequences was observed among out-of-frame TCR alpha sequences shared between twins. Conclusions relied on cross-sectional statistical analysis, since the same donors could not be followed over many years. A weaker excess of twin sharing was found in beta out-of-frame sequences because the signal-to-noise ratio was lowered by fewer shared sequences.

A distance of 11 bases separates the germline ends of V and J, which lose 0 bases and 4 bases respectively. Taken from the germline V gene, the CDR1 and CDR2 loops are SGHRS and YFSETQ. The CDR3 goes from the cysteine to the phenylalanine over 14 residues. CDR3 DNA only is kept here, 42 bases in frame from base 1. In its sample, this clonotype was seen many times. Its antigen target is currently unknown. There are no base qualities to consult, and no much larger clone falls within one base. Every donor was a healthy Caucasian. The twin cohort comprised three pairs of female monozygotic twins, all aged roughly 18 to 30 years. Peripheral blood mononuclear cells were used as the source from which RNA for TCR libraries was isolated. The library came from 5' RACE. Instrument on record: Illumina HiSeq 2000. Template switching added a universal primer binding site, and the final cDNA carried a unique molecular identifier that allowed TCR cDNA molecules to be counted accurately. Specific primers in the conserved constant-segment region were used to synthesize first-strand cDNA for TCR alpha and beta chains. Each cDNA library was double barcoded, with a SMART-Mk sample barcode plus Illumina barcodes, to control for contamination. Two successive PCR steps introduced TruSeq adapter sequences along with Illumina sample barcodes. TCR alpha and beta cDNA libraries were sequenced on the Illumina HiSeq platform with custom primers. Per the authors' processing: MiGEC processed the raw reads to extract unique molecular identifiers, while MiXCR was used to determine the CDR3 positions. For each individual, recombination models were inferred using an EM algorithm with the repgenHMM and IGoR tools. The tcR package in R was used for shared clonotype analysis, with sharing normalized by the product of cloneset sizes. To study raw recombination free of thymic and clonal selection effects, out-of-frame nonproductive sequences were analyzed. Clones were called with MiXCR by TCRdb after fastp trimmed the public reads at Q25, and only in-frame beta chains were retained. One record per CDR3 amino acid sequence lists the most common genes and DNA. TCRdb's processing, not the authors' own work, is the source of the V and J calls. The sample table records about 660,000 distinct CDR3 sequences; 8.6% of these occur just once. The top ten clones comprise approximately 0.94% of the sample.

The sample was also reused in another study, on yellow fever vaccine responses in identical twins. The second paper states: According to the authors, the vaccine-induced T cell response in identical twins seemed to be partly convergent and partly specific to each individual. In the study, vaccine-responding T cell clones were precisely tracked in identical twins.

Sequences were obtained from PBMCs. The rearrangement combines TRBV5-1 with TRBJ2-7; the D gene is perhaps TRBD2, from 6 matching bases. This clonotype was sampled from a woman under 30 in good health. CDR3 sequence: CASSLVASAYEQYF. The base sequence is TGCGCCAGCAGCTTGGTGGCTAGCGCTTACGAGCAGTACTTC.